This T cell receptor beta chain was obtained from a study of OX40 agonist ivuxolimab in advanced cancers. Study-wide background: Three partial responders included one hepatocellular carcinoma patient and two cutaneous melanoma patients.

On cycle 4 day 1 and cycle 7 day 1, as well as at baseline, blood was sampled. This clone was observed once. Data came from immunoSEQ multiplex PCR; TCRdb stores just in-frame clones and leaves some out. Seen here are about 55,000 clones, about 88% observed once, and the top ten hold approximately 7%. The CDR3 consists of 15 residues. Germline V gene sequence: CDR1 SEHNR, CDR2 FQNEAQ (reference sequence). The V end lost 5 bases, the J end lost 5 bases, and 16 bases lay between the germline ends. This specimen was CD4+ or CD8+ T cells sorted from blood, taken in a trial of the OX40 agonist ivuxolimab. The TCR comes from an adult with an advanced solid tumor such as melanoma, head and neck, liver or kidney cancer. The chain uses TRBV7-9 and TRBJ2-1; D ambiguous. The CDR3 DNA sequence: TGTGCCAGCAGCCGAATCCGTCCCCTCGACAATGAGCAGTTCTTC. Its translation is CASSRIRPLDNEQFF.